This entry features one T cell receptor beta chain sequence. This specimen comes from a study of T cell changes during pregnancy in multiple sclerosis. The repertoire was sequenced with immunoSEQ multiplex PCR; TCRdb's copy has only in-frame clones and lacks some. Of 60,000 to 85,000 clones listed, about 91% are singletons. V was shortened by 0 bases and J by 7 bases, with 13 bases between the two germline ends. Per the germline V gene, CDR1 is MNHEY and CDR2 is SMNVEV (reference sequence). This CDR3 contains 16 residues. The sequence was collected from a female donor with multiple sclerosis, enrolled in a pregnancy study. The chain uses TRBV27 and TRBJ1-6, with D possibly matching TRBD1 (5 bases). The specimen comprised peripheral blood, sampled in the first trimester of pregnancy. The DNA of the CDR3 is TGTGCCAGCAGTTTATCTATACAGGCTCCGAATTCACCCCTCCACTTT. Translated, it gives CASSLSIQAPNSPLHF.